These T cell receptor beta chains were read from a single sample in a study of blood T cells in healthy people across ages. TCRdb used MiXCR to reprocess the 5' RACE reads, holding one entry per CDR3 protein. The sample holds 1.5 million to 2 million distinct CDR3 sequences; 49% are singletons and the top ten take less than 2.5%. The sample comprised blood. The receptors originated from a woman between 40 and 50 years old in good health. The CDR3 runs from the conserved cysteine through the conserved F or W. Fields, in order: V gene, clone size, J gene, D gene, CDR3 DNA, CDR3 protein. The D gene is left open where the match is weak. Where a row states a size, it is once, few, many or the class of an expanded clone; other rows omit it.

v_call: TRBV5-5; clone_size: once; j_call: TRBJ1-5; d_call: -; cdr3_nt: TGTGCCAGCAGCTTGTTTCACAGTTTTTCCAATCAGCCCCAGCATTTT; cdr3_aa: CASSLFHSFSNQPQHF
v_call: TRBV25-1; clone_size: -; j_call: TRBJ1-1; d_call: TRBD1; cdr3_nt: TGTGCCAGCTCCGGGACAGGGAAAGTGGACGAGACTGAAGCTTTCTTT; cdr3_aa: CASSGTGKVDETEAFF
v_call: TRBV20-1; clone_size: -; j_call: TRBJ2-5; d_call: -; cdr3_nt: TGCAGTGCTCGAGCGGTTGGGGAGACCCAGTACTTC; cdr3_aa: CSARAVGETQYF
v_call: TRBV6-1; clone_size: few; j_call: TRBJ2-5; d_call: TRBD1; cdr3_nt: TGTGCCAGCAGTGACGGGACAGGGGTGGTAGAGACCCAGTACTTC; cdr3_aa: CASSDGTGVVETQYF
v_call: TRBV20-1; clone_size: few; j_call: TRBJ2-6; d_call: TRBD1; cdr3_nt: TGCGGGACGGGACAGGCCCTCTCTGGGGCCAACGTCCTGACTTTC; cdr3_aa: CGTGQALSGANVLTF
v_call: TRBV18; clone_size: few; j_call: TRBJ2-3; d_call: -; cdr3_nt: TGTGCCAGCTCACTGAGGACCGGGGAGGCAGATACGCAGTATTTT; cdr3_aa: CASSLRTGEADTQYF
v_call: TRBV5-1; clone_size: few; j_call: TRBJ2-7; d_call: TRBD1; cdr3_nt: TGCGCCAGCAGCGATGACAGGGGGCCTCCCTACGAGCAGTACTTC; cdr3_aa: CASSDDRGPPYEQYF
v_call: TRBV6-2/TRBV6-3; clone_size: -; j_call: TRBJ2-1; d_call: -; cdr3_nt: TGTGCCACAGTCGACCGATCCTACAATGAGCAGTTCTTC; cdr3_aa: CATVDRSYNEQFF
v_call: TRBV6-5; clone_size: -; j_call: TRBJ1-5; d_call: TRBD1; cdr3_nt: TGTGCCAGCAGTTACCTCGGCGGGACAGGGGTAGGCAATCAGCCCCAGCATTTT; cdr3_aa: CASSYLGGTGVGNQPQHF
v_call: TRBV9; clone_size: -; j_call: TRBJ2-3; d_call: TRBD1; cdr3_nt: TGTGCCAGCAGCTTCCGGACAGGTCAGAGGACAGATACGCAGTATTTT; cdr3_aa: CASSFRTGQRTDTQYF
v_call: TRBV7-9; clone_size: few; j_call: TRBJ2-3; d_call: -; cdr3_nt: TGTGCCAGCAGCTCCCCCTGGGTCGGGGAACGATTTAGCACAGATACGCAGTATTTT; cdr3_aa: CASSSPWVGERFSTDTQYF
v_call: TRBV7-2; clone_size: -; j_call: TRBJ1-1; d_call: -; cdr3_nt: TGCGCCAGCAGCCTACTACGTAACACTGAAGCTTTCTTT; cdr3_aa: CASSLLRNTEAFF
v_call: TRBV24-1; clone_size: -; j_call: TRBJ2-7; d_call: -; cdr3_nt: TGTGCCACCAGTTCTTACAAGACCTACGAGCAGTACTTC; cdr3_aa: CATSSYKTYEQYF
v_call: TRBV20-1; clone_size: few; j_call: TRBJ1-2; d_call: -; cdr3_nt: TGCAGTGCTAGAGACCCTGGTAGCTATGGCTACACCTTC; cdr3_aa: CSARDPGSYGYTF
v_call: TRBV29-1; clone_size: many; j_call: TRBJ2-7; d_call: TRBD2; cdr3_nt: TGCAGCGTGGGGACTAGCGAAGCCTACGAGCAGTACTTC; cdr3_aa: CSVGTSEAYEQYF
v_call: TRBV20-1; clone_size: -; j_call: TRBJ2-3; d_call: TRBD2; cdr3_nt: TGCAGTGCTAAGCGGGGCGGGACTGTTAGCACAGATACGCAGTATTTT; cdr3_aa: CSAKRGGTVSTDTQYF
v_call: TRBV19; clone_size: -; j_call: TRBJ1-2; d_call: TRBD1; cdr3_nt: TGTGCCAGTCTGGGACAGGCCTATGGCTACACCTTC; cdr3_aa: CASLGQAYGYTF
v_call: TRBV6-5; clone_size: few; j_call: TRBJ2-7; d_call: TRBD1; cdr3_nt: TGTGCCAGCAGAAAACCTCAGGGGGCCTACGAGCAGTACTTC; cdr3_aa: CASRKPQGAYEQYF
v_call: TRBV27; clone_size: -; j_call: TRBJ1-1; d_call: -; cdr3_nt: TGTGCCAGCAGTTTACACGGACGCGCTGAAGCTTTCTTT; cdr3_aa: CASSLHGRAEAFF
v_call: TRBV18; clone_size: -; j_call: TRBJ2-1; d_call: -; cdr3_nt: TGTGCCAGCTCACCCCGGCAGGAGCTCAACAATGAGCAGTTCTTC; cdr3_aa: CASSPRQELNNEQFF
v_call: TRBV6-5; clone_size: -; j_call: TRBJ2-1; d_call: -; cdr3_nt: TGTGCCAGCAGTATCGGCGGCGCCGATGAGTTCTTC; cdr3_aa: CASSIGGADEFF
v_call: TRBV20-1; clone_size: -; j_call: TRBJ2-1; d_call: -; cdr3_nt: TGCAGTGCTTTTACGGGACCCCGCTACAATGAGCAGTTCTTC; cdr3_aa: CSAFTGPRYNEQFF
v_call: TRBV5-1; clone_size: -; j_call: TRBJ2-1; d_call: TRBD2; cdr3_nt: TGCGCCACTAGAACACTAGCGGGCAATGAGCAGTTCTTC; cdr3_aa: CATRTLAGNEQFF
v_call: TRBV7-2; clone_size: many; j_call: TRBJ2-7; d_call: -; cdr3_nt: TGTGCCAGCAGCTTGGACAGAGCCTCCTACGAGCAGTACTTC; cdr3_aa: CASSLDRASYEQYF
v_call: TRBV7-2; clone_size: -; j_call: TRBJ1-5; d_call: TRBD1; cdr3_nt: TGTGCCAGCAGCCCATACACAGGGGCCATTGGCAATCAGCCCCAGCATTTT; cdr3_aa: CASSPYTGAIGNQPQHF
v_call: TRBV29-1; clone_size: -; j_call: TRBJ2-1; d_call: -; cdr3_nt: TGCAGCGTTGCTGGACTCCCCAGCTACAATGAGCAGTTCTTC; cdr3_aa: CSVAGLPSYNEQFF
v_call: TRBV27; clone_size: few; j_call: TRBJ2-3; d_call: TRBD2; cdr3_nt: TGTGCCAGCAGTCCCCTCTGGACTAGCGGGGGGACAGATACGCAGTATTTT; cdr3_aa: CASSPLWTSGGTDTQYF
v_call: TRBV7-2; clone_size: -; j_call: TRBJ2-3; d_call: -; cdr3_nt: TGTGCCAGCAGCACGACCCGGGGGTTTGGCACAGATACGCAGTATTTT; cdr3_aa: CASSTTRGFGTDTQYF
v_call: TRBV5-1; clone_size: few; j_call: TRBJ2-5; d_call: -; cdr3_nt: TGCGCCAGCAGCTCTGGGACAACGGAAAGAGAGACCCAGTACTTC; cdr3_aa: CASSSGTTERETQYF
v_call: TRBV7-2; clone_size: few; j_call: TRBJ2-5; d_call: -; cdr3_nt: TGTGCCAGCAGCTCCTCCCCCGGGACTCTGGAGACCCAGTACTTC; cdr3_aa: CASSSSPGTLETQYF
v_call: TRBV29-1; clone_size: many; j_call: TRBJ2-5; d_call: -; cdr3_nt: TGCAGCGTTGAAGATCTGCGGGCACAAGAGACCCAGTACTTC; cdr3_aa: CSVEDLRAQETQYF
v_call: TRBV4-1; clone_size: -; j_call: TRBJ2-7; d_call: TRBD2; cdr3_nt: TGCGCCAGCAGCCTGGCTAGCGGGGGGTACAATGAGCAGTACTTC; cdr3_aa: CASSLASGGYNEQYF
v_call: TRBV2; clone_size: few; j_call: TRBJ2-7; d_call: -; cdr3_nt: TGTGCCAGCAAGGAGGAGAGAGGGGCCTCCTACGAGCAGTACTTC; cdr3_aa: CASKEERGASYEQYF
v_call: TRBV5-1; clone_size: -; j_call: TRBJ2-1; d_call: -; cdr3_nt: TGCGCCAGCAGCTCAAGGGGGCCCGGGACTAGTCCCTACAATGAGCAGTTCTTC; cdr3_aa: CASSSRGPGTSPYNEQFF
v_call: TRBV20-1; clone_size: -; j_call: TRBJ2-1; d_call: -; cdr3_nt: TGCAGTGCTAGAGAGGTTGGGGGAACCTACAATGAGCAGTTCTTC; cdr3_aa: CSAREVGGTYNEQFF